This passage covers 23 T cell receptor beta chains from one sample sequenced in a study of blood T cell repertoires in COVID-19. The method was immunoSEQ multiplex PCR; TCRdb's version includes in-frame clones alone and lacks a portion of them. Of roughly 180,000 clones listed, around 80% are singletons. Input material: PBMCs or T cells enriched from blood (not recorded which). The receptors come from a woman aged 45-59 years in a cohort exposed to, infected with or recovered from COVID-19 (not recorded which).

This clone was seen repeatedly, ten times or more. The chain combines TRBV2 with TRBJ2-2; 7 bases are a match to TRBD1. CDR3 length equals 13 residues. Germline V gene data show CDR1 as SNHLY and CDR2 as FYNNEI. With 6 bases clipped from V and 4 bases from J, the junction kept 2 bases outside the gene matches. This CDR3 reads CASSRDSTGELFF. In nucleotides, the CDR3 is TGTGCCAGCAGCCGGGACAGCACCGGGGAGCTGTTTTTT.

The rearrangement links TRBV6-1 to TRBJ2-7, with D possibly being TRBD2 (6 bases). Germline V gives CDR1 MNHNS, CDR2 SASEGT. The V and J ends lost 2 bases and 4 bases respectively, with 12 bases between them. CDR3 length: 14 residues. The CDR3 sequence: CASSEPGESYEQYF. The CDR3 DNA sequence: TGTGCCAGCAGTGAACCGGGGGAGTCTTACGAGCAGTACTTC.

This chain joins TRBV18 and TRBJ1-3, with D maybe TRBD1 (5 bases). Germline CDR1 is KGHSH and CDR2 is LQKENI. V lost 4 bases to trimming and J lost 3 bases, with 13 bases between them. The CDR3 is 15 residues long. The CDR3 is CASSQGAGNGNTIYF. The CDR3 DNA follows: TGTGCCAGCTCACAAGGAGCAGGGAATGGAAACACCATATATTTT.

The V gene is TRBV7-9, the J gene TRBJ2-7; D is ambiguous. This CDR3 comprises 15 residues. The germline gives CDR1 SEHNR, CDR2 FQNEAQ (reference sequence). V lost 4 bases and J 0 bases, leaving 13 bases between the germline ends. This CDR3 is CASSSEIPGSYEQYF. The CDR3 DNA sequence: TGTGCCAGCAGCTCTGAAATTCCAGGCTCCTACGAGCAGTACTTC.

V gene TRBV28 combines with J gene TRBJ1-1; D gene unclear. V was trimmed by 1 base and J by 1 base, leaving 7 bases between them. This CDR3 comprises 14 residues. Germline V gene data show CDR1 as MDHEN and CDR2 as SYDVKM. The chain's CDR3 is CASSLFVENTEAFF. In DNA form, the CDR3 reads TGTGCCAGCAGTTTATTCGTAGAGAACACTGAAGCTTTCTTT.

V usage is TRBV19 and J usage is TRBJ2-3; 8 bases line up with TRBD1. The CDR3 totals 13 residues. Losses at the gene ends were 6 bases for V and 1 base for J; bases not matched to a gene: 0. Germline CDR1 LNHDA, CDR2 SQIVND (reference sequence). This CDR3 is CASRGQGTDTQYF. The DNA for the CDR3 is TGTGCCAGTAGGGGACAGGGCACAGATACGCAGTATTTT.

This chain links TRBV28 with TRBJ2-7; weak D call: TRBD1 (6 bases). The germline gives CDR1 MDHEN, CDR2 SYDVKM. This CDR3 comprises 15 residues. With 6 bases removed from V and 2 bases from J, the gap between germline ends came to 17 bases. The chain's CDR3 is CASRMTGIGTYEQYF. Here the CDR3 DNA reads TGTGCCAGCAGGATGACAGGTATCGGGACCTACGAGCAGTACTTC.

V and J are TRBV27 and TRBJ1-5; no definite D call. The CDR3 is 15 amino acids. CDR1 is MNHEY, CDR2 SMNVEV, per germline (reference sequence). V gave up 2 bases and J gave up 5 bases, with 13 bases separating them. The CDR3 region has the DNA TGTGCCAGCAGTTTACTACCCGTCGGGTATCAGCCCCAGCATTTT. Residues: CASSLLPVGYQPQHF.

This rearrangement joins TRBV19 to TRBJ1-5, with D unresolved. Germline-derived CDR1 and CDR2 are LNHDA and SQIVND (reference sequence). V lost 2 bases and J 0 bases, leaving 11 bases between the germline ends. The CDR3 contains 16 residues. The CDR3 reads CASSIQVGYSNQPQHF. The CDR3 DNA sequence: TGTGCCAGTAGTATACAGGTCGGATATAGCAATCAGCCCCAGCATTTT.

This clone has only one observation. The V and J genes are TRBV9 and TRBJ1-6; TRBD1 matches 10 bases. This CDR3 is 19 amino acids long. V lost 3 bases to trimming and J lost 8 bases; unmatched junction nucleotides: 17. CDR1 SGDLS and CDR2 YYNGEE come from the germline V gene. The CDR3 DNA follows: TGTGCCAGCAGCGAGCGTAGTAAGCCAGGGACAGGGGCTCATTCACCCCTCCACTTT. It yields the protein CASSERSKPGTGAHSPLHF. Looking up the rest from reference TRBV9 and TRBJ1-6 gives the full variable domain: DSGVTQTPKHLITATGQRVTLRCSPRSGDLSVYWYQQSLDQGLQFLIQYYNGEERAKGNILERFSAQQFPDLHSELNLSSLELGDSALYFCASSERSKPGTGAHSPLHFGNGTRLTVT.

V is TRBV28 and J is TRBJ1-2, with 9 bases aligning to TRBD1. The CDR3 loop spans 16 amino acids. Germline V gene data show CDR1 as MDHEN and CDR2 as SYDVKM. V gave up 1 base and J gave up 0 bases; unmatched junction bases: 3. The CDR3 region has the DNA TGTGCCAGCAGTTTATTGGGACAGGGTTCTAACTATGGCTACACCTTC. Protein: CASSLLGQGSNYGYTF.

This clone was detected once. Different DNA sequences within this sample yield the same CDR3. V usage is TRBV11-2 and J usage is TRBJ2-7; tentative D call: TRBD2 (6 bases). Germline V gene lookup returns CDR1 SGHAT and CDR2 FQNNGV. Trimming took 7 bases from V and 9 from J, leaving 22 bases between them. The CDR3 runs 14 residues. The CDR3 loop reads CASTQVSAGGGQYF. CDR3 DNA sequence: TGTGCCAGCACGCAAGTTTCCGCCGGGGGAGGGCAGTACTTC.

This chain uses TRBV7-9 with TRBJ1-4; TRBD1 matches 7 bases. Germline V gene lookup returns CDR1 SEHNR and CDR2 FQNEAQ (reference sequence). V shed 5 bases, J shed 6 bases, and the junction held 3 bases outside the gene matches. The CDR3 loop spans 13 amino acids. The CDR3 reads CASSQGVDEKLFF. The DNA of the CDR3 is TGTGCCAGCAGCCAGGGGGTAGATGAAAAACTGTTTTTT.

The chain carries TRBV3-1 (or the pseudogene TRBV3-2) and TRBJ2-5, with a weak D call TRBD2 (6 bases). CDR3 length: 14 amino acids. CDR1 LGHDT and CDR2 YNNKEL come from the germline V gene (reference sequence). Between the trimmed V and J ends, which lost 4 bases and 6 bases, there was a span of 15 bases. Here the CDR3 DNA reads TGTGCCAGCAGCCCCGTCGCGGGAAGCAAGACCCAGTACTTC. Its protein product is CASSPVAGSKTQYF.

CDR3: CASSFGGGYTGELFF. In nucleotides, the CDR3 is TGTGCCAGCAGCTTTGGTGGAGGTTACACCGGGGAGCTGTTTTTT. The chain couples TRBV7-3 to TRBJ2-2; D is perhaps TRBD2 (5 bases). Germline CDR1 is SGHTA and CDR2 is FQGTGA. V lost 3 bases and J 3 bases, leaving 11 bases between the germline ends. This CDR3 is 15 amino acids long.

The rearrangement uses TRBV7-2 and TRBJ2-7; D possibly corresponds to TRBD1 (5 bases). CDR3 length: 12 residues. Trimming stripped 5 bases from V and 4 bases from J, with 9 bases between. Looked up from germline, CDR1 is SGHTA and CDR2 is FQGNSA. The CDR3 is CASSLGQYEQYF. CDR3 in DNA: TGTGCCAGCAGCCTCGGACAATACGAGCAGTACTTC.

In its sample, this clone was seen once. The gene calls are TRBV7-8 and TRBJ1-5; D is unresolved. The germline V and J ends were trimmed by 1 base and 6 bases, with 4 bases remaining between them. Germline CDR1 is SGHVS and CDR2 is FQNEAQ. The length of the CDR3 is 12 residues. CDR3 nucleotides: TGTGCCAGCAGCTTAGTGAGTCAGCCCCAGCATTTT. It yields the protein CASSLVSQPQHF.

This clone was detected a few times. This chain joins TRBV7-2 and TRBJ1-5; possibly TRBD1 for D (5 bases). This CDR3 has 13 amino acids. V dropped 5 bases and J dropped 2 bases, with 7 bases sitting between them. Germline loops: CDR1 SGHTA, CDR2 FQGNSA. The CDR3 DNA reads TGTGCCAGCAGCGGAGGGGGCAATCAGCCCCAGCATTTT. The encoded protein is CASSGGGNQPQHF.

This clone was seen a single time. The chain carries TRBV5-1 and TRBJ2-7; 8 nucleotides match TRBD1. Losses at the gene ends were 2 bases for V and 5 bases for J; bases not matched to a gene: 6. CDR1 and CDR2 (germline): SGHRS, YFSETQ. This CDR3 comprises 14 residues. CDR3 in amino acids: CASSLGQGNHEQYF. DNA of the CDR3: TGCGCCAGCAGCTTAGGACAGGGAAACCACGAGCAGTACTTC. Full variable domain (missing parts from reference TRBV5-1 and TRBJ2-7): KAGVTQTPRYLIKTRGQQVTLSCSPISGHRSVSWYQQTPGQGLQFLFEYFSETQRNKGNFPGRFSGRQFSNSRSEMNVSTLELGDSALYLCASSLGQGNHEQYFGPGTRLTVT.

The V gene is TRBV2, the J gene TRBJ2-3; 7 nucleotides align to TRBD1. This CDR3 spans 16 amino acids. Germline V lookup: CDR1 SNHLY, CDR2 FYNNEI. The J segment lost 3 bases and the V segment lost 1 base, leaving 7 bases of the junction unmatched. CDR3 in amino acids: CASSEDGRGFTDTQYF. CDR3 DNA sequence: TGTGCCAGCAGTGAAGATGGCAGGGGGTTTACAGATACGCAGTATTTT.

The V gene is TRBV13, the J gene TRBJ1-3; no definite D call. In germline, CDR1 is PRHDT, CDR2 FYEKMQ (reference sequence). Trimming shortened V by 10 bases and J by 4 bases, and 14 bases separated the two germline ends. The CDR3 loop spans 13 amino acids. The CDR3: CATARELGNTIYF. CDR3 DNA: TGTGCCACTGCCCGGGAGTTGGGAAACACCATATATTTT.

The J gene is TRBJ2-3, the V gene TRBV7-9, with D tentatively TRBD2 (6 bases). The CDR3 spans 14 residues. Germline V gene sequence: CDR1 SEHNR, CDR2 FQNEAQ (reference sequence). V was clipped by 7 bases and J by 0 bases, with 11 bases between them. CDR3 bases: TGTGCCAGCATGGGGCGGGATAGCACAGATACGCAGTATTTT. Protein sequence: CASMGRDSTDTQYF.

This chain uses TRBV9 with TRBJ1-4; TRBD1 matches 8 bases. V was pared by 4 bases and J by 7 bases, with 9 bases of the junction left unmatched. This CDR3 comprises 15 residues. Germline-derived CDR1 and CDR2 are SGDLS and YYNGEE. The CDR3 loop reads CASSSRQGQGEKLFF. The CDR3 DNA reads TGTGCCAGCAGCTCCAGACAGGGGCAAGGTGAAAAACTGTTTTTT. The full variable domain, completed using reference TRBV9 and TRBJ1-4, is DSGVTQTPKHLITATGQRVTLRCSPRSGDLSVYWYQQSLDQGLQFLIQYYNGEERAKGNILERFSAQQFPDLHSELNLSSLELGDSALYFCASSSRQGQGEKLFFGSGTQLSVL.